This TCR beta chain was sequenced during a study of blood T cells in healthy people across ages. Germline V CDR1 and CDR2: SGHRS, YFSETQ. The CDR3 has 15 residues. Trimming removed 4 bases from V and 6 bases from J, with 18 bases in between. A second 7 to 11 cycle PCR used barcoded and J-beta primers. TCRdb processed the 5' RACE reads anew with MiXCR; each CDR3 protein has one entry. This sample has about 1.6 million distinct CDR3 sequences, with about 32% found just once. This clonotype has just a few counts. The rearrangement links TRBV5-1 to TRBJ2-3; D not resolved. Sequencing was carried out using blood. This TCR derives from a woman aged 30 to 39 in good health. Written as DNA, the CDR3 is TGCGCCAGCAGCCACGGACGCAGCATTGGGGATACGCAGTATTTT. Residues: CASSHGRSIGDTQYF.